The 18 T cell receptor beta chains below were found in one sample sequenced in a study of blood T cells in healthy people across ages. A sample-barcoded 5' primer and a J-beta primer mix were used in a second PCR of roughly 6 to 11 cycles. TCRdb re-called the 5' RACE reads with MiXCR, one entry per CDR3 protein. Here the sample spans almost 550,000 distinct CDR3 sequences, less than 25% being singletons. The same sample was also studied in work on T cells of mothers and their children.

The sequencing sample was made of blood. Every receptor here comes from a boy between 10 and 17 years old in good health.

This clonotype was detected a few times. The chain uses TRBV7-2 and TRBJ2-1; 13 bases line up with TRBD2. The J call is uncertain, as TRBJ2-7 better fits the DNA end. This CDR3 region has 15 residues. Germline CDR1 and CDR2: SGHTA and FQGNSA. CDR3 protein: CASSLAGGLAGEQYF. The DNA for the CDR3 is TGTGCCAGCAGCTTAGCGGGGGGACTAGCGGGGGAGCAGTACTTC.

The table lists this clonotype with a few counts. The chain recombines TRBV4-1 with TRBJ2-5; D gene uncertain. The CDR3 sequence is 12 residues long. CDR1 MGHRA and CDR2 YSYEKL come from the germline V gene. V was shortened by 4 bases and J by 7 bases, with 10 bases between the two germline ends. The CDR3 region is CASSLPLGTQYF. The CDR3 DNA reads TGCGCCAGCAGCCTCCCTTTGGGGACCCAGTACTTC.

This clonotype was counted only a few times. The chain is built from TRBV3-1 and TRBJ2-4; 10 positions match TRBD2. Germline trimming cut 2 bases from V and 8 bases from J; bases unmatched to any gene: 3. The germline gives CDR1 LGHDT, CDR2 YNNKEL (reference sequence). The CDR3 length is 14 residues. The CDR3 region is CASSQSGGADIQYF. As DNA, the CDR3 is TGTGCCAGCAGCCAAAGCGGGGGGGCTGACATTCAGTACTTC.

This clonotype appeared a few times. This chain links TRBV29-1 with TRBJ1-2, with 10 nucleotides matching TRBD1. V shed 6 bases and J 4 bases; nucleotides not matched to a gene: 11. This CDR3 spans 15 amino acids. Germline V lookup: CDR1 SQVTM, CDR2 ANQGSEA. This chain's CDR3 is CSVSRTGGLSYGYTF. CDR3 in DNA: TGCAGCGTATCGCGGACAGGGGGTCTTAGCTATGGCTACACCTTC.

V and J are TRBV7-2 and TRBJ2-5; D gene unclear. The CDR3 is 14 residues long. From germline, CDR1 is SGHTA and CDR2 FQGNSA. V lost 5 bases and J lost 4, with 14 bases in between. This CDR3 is CTSSPRHFGETQYF. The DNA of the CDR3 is TGTACCAGCAGCCCCCGGCACTTCGGAGAGACCCAGTACTTC.

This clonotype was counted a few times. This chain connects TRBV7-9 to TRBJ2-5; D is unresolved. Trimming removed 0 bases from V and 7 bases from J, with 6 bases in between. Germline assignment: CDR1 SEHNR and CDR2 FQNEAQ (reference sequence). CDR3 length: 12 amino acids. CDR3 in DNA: TGTGCCAGCAGCTTAGCGATGGGGACCCAGTACTTC. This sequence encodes CASSLAMGTQYF.

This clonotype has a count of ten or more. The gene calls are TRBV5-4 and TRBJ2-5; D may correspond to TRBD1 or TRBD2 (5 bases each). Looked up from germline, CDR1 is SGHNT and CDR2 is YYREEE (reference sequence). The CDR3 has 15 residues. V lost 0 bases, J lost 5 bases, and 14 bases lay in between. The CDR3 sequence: CASSLVSGPGETQYF. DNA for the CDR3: TGTGCCAGCAGCTTGGTGTCGGGGCCAGGGGAGACCCAGTACTTC.

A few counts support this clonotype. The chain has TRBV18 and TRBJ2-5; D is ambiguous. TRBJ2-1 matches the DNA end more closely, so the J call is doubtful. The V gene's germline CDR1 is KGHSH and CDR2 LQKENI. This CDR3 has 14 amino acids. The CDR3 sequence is CASSPPATYNEQFF. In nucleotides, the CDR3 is TGTGCCAGCTCACCCCCCGCCACCTACAATGAGCAGTTCTTC.

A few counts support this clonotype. The CDR3 is CASSPIGQGNTEAFF. The CDR3 nucleotides read TGTGCCAGCAGTCCCATTGGGCAGGGGAACACTGAAGCTTTCTTT. The V and J genes are TRBV27 and TRBJ1-1; D is perhaps TRBD1 (5 bases). This CDR3 region has 15 residues. Germline V gene data show CDR1 as MNHEY and CDR2 as SMNVEV (reference sequence). Trimming took off 5 bases at V and 1 base at J, with 14 bases between the two ends.

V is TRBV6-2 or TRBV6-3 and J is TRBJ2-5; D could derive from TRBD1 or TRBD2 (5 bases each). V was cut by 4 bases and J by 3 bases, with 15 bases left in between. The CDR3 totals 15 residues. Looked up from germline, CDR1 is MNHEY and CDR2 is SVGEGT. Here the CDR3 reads CASSSLAMGEETQYF. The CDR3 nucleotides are TGTGCCAGCAGTTCATTGGCGATGGGGGAAGAGACCCAGTACTTC.

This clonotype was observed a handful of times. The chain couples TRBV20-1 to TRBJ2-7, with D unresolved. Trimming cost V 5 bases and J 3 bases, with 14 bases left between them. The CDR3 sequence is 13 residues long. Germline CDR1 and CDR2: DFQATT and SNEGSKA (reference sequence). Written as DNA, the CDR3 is TGCAGTGCTCCCCGCCCCAGATACTACGAGCAGTACTTC. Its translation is CSAPRPRYYEQYF.

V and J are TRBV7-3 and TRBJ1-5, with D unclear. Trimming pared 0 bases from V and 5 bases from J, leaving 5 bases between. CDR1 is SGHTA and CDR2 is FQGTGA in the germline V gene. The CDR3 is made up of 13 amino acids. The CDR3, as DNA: TGTGCCAGCAGCTTAACTCCAGATCAGCCCCAGCATTTT. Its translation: CASSLTPDQPQHF.

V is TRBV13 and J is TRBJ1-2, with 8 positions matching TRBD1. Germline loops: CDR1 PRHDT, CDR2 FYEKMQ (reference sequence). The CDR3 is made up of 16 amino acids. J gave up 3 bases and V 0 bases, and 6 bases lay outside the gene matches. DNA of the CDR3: TGTGCCAGCAGCTTAGGGAACAGGGGGTACCACTATGGCTACACCTTC. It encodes CASSLGNRGYHYGYTF.

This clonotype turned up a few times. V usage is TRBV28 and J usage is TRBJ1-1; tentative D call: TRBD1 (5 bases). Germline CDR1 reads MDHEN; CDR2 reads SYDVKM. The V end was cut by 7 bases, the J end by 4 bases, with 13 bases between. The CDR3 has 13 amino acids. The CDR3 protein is CASTYHGGTEAFF. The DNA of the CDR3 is TGTGCCAGCACGTATCATGGGGGCACTGAAGCTTTCTTT.

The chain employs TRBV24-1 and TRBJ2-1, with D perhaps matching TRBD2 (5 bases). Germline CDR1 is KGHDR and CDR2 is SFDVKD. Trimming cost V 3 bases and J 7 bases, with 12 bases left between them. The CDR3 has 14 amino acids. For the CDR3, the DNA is TGTGCCACCAGTGATGACGTACGGGGTAATGAGCAGTTCTTC. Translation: CATSDDVRGNEQFF.

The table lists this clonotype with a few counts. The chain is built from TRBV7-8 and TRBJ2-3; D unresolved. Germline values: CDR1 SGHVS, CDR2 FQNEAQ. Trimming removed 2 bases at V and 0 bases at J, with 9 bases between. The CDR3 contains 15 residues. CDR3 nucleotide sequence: TGTGCCAGCAGCTTAAAAGTCACTAGCACAGATACGCAGTATTTT. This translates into CASSLKVTSTDTQYF.

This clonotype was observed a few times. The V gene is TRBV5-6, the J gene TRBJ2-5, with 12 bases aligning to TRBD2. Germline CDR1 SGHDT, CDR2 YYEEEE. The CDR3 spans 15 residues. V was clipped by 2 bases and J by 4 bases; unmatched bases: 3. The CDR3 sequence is CASSFLAGGRETQYF. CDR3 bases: TGTGCCAGCAGCTTCCTAGCGGGGGGGCGAGAGACCCAGTACTTC.

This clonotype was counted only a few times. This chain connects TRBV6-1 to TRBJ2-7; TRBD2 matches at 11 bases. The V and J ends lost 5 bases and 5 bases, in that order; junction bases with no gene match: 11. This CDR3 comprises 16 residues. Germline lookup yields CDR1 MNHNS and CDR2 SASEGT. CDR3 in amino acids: CASSPLLGLAGDEQYF. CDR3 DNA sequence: TGTGCCAGCAGTCCTTTACTAGGACTAGCGGGCGACGAGCAGTACTTC.